This entry lists 14 T cell receptor beta chains sequenced from one sample in a study of T cell responses to AZD1222 COVID-19 vaccine. Measured with immunoSEQ multiplex PCR; TCRdb has only the in-frame clones, and not every one. The sample yields about 200,000 clones, around 94% seen once. This material consisted of peripheral blood, taken 28 days after the second dose of the MenACWY control vaccine. These receptors came from an adult who received the MenACWY meningococcal vaccine as a control.

The V call is TRBV6-2 or TRBV6-3, the J call TRBJ2-1, with 15 bases lining up with TRBD2. With V trimmed by 5 bases and J by 8 bases, 13 bases remained unmatched. The CDR3 runs to 18 residues. CDR1 and CDR2 from the germline V gene are MNHEY and SVGEGT. CDR3 nucleotide sequence: TGTGCCAGCAGTCTGTACTTTCCGGGACTAGCGGGGGGAGATGAGCAGTTCTTC. Protein sequence: CASSLYFPGLAGGDEQFF.

This sequence joins TRBV9 and TRBJ1-2, with TRBD1 matching over 8 bases. V lost 3 bases, J lost 2 bases, and 18 bases stayed unmatched. In germline, CDR1 is SGDLS, CDR2 YYNGEE. This CDR3 has 19 amino acids. The CDR3 bases are TGTGCCAGCAGCGGTCCGGACCGAGGCAGGGGGCAGGGGAACTATGGCTACACCTTC. It specifies CASSGPDRGRGQGNYGYTF. Complete variable domain (other parts from reference TRBV9 and TRBJ1-2): DSGVTQTPKHLITATGQRVTLRCSPRSGDLSVYWYQQSLDQGLQFLIQYYNGEERAKGNILERFSAQQFPDLHSELNLSSLELGDSALYFCASSGPDRGRGQGNYGYTFGSGTRLTVV.

This sequence joins TRBV25-1 and TRBJ1-1, with D hard to call. Trimming took off 1 base at V and 1 base at J, with 10 bases between the two ends. This CDR3 contains 15 residues. CDR1 is MGHDK and CDR2 is SYGVNS in the germline V gene. The CDR3 is CASSELGGENTEAFF. CDR3 DNA sequence: TGTGCCAGCAGTGAATTAGGCGGTGAGAACACTGAAGCTTTCTTT.

This clone has a single count. This chain joins TRBV27 and TRBJ2-7; possibly TRBD2 for D (5 bases). Trimming removed 0 bases from V and 4 bases from J, with 7 bases in between. The CDR3 has 13 residues. Germline V gene data show CDR1 as MNHEY and CDR2 as SMNVEV (reference sequence). The CDR3 loop reads CASSLSSGYEQYF. The CDR3 DNA reads as TGTGCCAGCAGTTTATCGTCGGGGTACGAGCAGTACTTC.

In its sample, this clone was seen once. J is TRBJ2-5 and V is TRBV9; TRBD2 agrees at 7 bases. Germline loops: CDR1 SGDLS, CDR2 YYNGEE. The CDR3 is 15 residues long. With 0 bases clipped from V and 0 bases from J, the junction kept 2 bases outside the gene matches. CDR3 protein: CASSVATSDQETQYF. The CDR3 DNA reads TGTGCCAGCAGCGTAGCTACTAGCGACCAAGAGACCCAGTACTTC.

This clone was observed a single time. J is TRBJ2-7 and V is TRBV19; 10 nucleotides align to TRBD2. This CDR3 has 15 amino acids. Germline CDR1 is LNHDA and CDR2 is SQIVND (reference sequence). V trimming: 4 bases; J trimming: 2 bases; junction bases outside the gene matches: 5. The CDR3 spells CASSTSGSVPYEQYF. The CDR3 bases are TGTGCCAGTAGTACTAGCGGGAGTGTCCCCTACGAGCAGTACTTC.

The chain employs TRBV4-3 and TRBJ2-7; D gene ambiguous. From germline, CDR1 is LGHNA and CDR2 YSLEER. The CDR3 is 13 residues long. V was shortened by 0 bases and J by 5 bases, with 8 bases between the two germline ends. This CDR3 reads CASSQEEMDEQYF. Here the CDR3 DNA reads TGCGCCAGCAGCCAAGAAGAGATGGACGAGCAGTACTTC.

The J gene is TRBJ1-6, the V gene TRBV19, with TRBD1 matching 7 bases. This CDR3 spans 15 amino acids. The germline CDR1 and CDR2 sequences are LNHDA and SQIVND (reference sequence). With 4 bases clipped from V and 10 bases from J, the junction kept 10 bases outside the gene matches. The CDR3 nucleotides read TGTGCCAGTAGTACGCAGACAGGGCGGTTGTCACCCCTCCACTTT. Translated: CASSTQTGRLSPLHF.

The chain links TRBV4-2 to TRBJ2-3; tentatively, D is TRBD1 (6 bases). This CDR3 spans 13 amino acids. The V gene's germline CDR1 is LGHNA and CDR2 YNFKEQ. V lost 4 bases to trimming and J lost 4 bases, with 9 bases between them. The CDR3 DNA is TGTGCCAGCAGCCCAGGGGTGTCAGATACGCAGTATTTT. It specifies CASSPGVSDTQYF.

V gene TRBV9 combines with J gene TRBJ2-7; 7 positions match TRBD1. J was trimmed by 0 bases and V by 4 bases; bases with no gene match: 7. The CDR3 extends over 15 amino acids. Looked up from germline, CDR1 is SGDLS and CDR2 is YYNGEE. CDR3 in amino acids: CASSKGGILSYEQYF. CDR3 DNA: TGTGCCAGCAGCAAAGGGGGCATTCTCTCCTACGAGCAGTACTTC.

V and J are TRBV6-6 and TRBJ1-3; 8 bases match TRBD1. This CDR3 region has 15 residues. V lost 7 bases to trimming and J lost 0 bases; unmatched junction nucleotides: 5. Germline lookup yields CDR1 MNHNY and CDR2 SVGAGI (reference sequence). DNA of the CDR3: TGTGCCAGCAAGGGACAGGACGTCTCTGGAAACACCATATATTTT. Protein sequence: CASKGQDVSGNTIYF.

The chain combines TRBV5-1 with TRBJ2-2, with 9 bases identical to TRBD1. Germline V lookup: CDR1 SGHRS, CDR2 YFSETQ. This CDR3 spans 15 amino acids. V lost 0 bases and J lost 5; bases outside the gene matches: 2. The CDR3 DNA sequence: TGCGCCAGCAGCTTGGCCGGGACAGGGACCGGGGAGCTGTTTTTT. This gives the protein CASSLAGTGTGELFF. Full variable domain (rest looked up from reference TRBV5-1 and TRBJ2-2): KAGVTQTPRYLIKTRGQQVTLSCSPISGHRSVSWYQQTPGQGLQFLFEYFSETQRNKGNFPGRFSGRQFSNSRSEMNVSTLELGDSALYLCASSLAGTGTGELFFGEGSRLTVL.

The V call is TRBV19, the J call TRBJ1-5; D is unclear. Trimming pared 8 bases from V and 7 bases from J, leaving 9 bases between. The CDR3 runs 11 residues. Looked up from germline, CDR1 is LNHDA and CDR2 is SQIVND (reference sequence). This chain's CDR3 is CASGVLQPQHF. DNA of the CDR3: TGTGCCAGTGGGGTATTACAGCCCCAGCATTTT.

This chain links TRBV19 with TRBJ1-1, with D possibly being TRBD1 (5 bases). The CDR3 contains 23 residues. The germline CDR1 and CDR2 sequences are LNHDA and SQIVND (reference sequence). V was pared by 8 bases and J by 0 bases, with 40 bases between. CDR3 sequence (DNA): TGTGCCAGTCTTCGCAGCTCGGGATTTCGGGGGAAGTCGACTAAAATGATGAACACTGAAGCTTTCTTT. Its translation: CASLRSSGFRGKSTKMMNTEAFF.